The sequence of this T cell receptor beta chain was determined in a study of T cell responses to AZD1222 COVID-19 vaccine. Whole-study results and caveats: At study baseline, merely roughly 6 AZD1222 recipients were seropositive. There were vaccine-associated CD4 TCRs across spike, dominant at 160-218 and 743-854.

Some clones are missing from TCRdb's copy, which holds only in-frame ones; the method was immunoSEQ multiplex PCR. The data hold 91,000 or so clones, with 80% to 95% observed a single time. As to this clone: No antigen is known for it.

V was cut by 1 base and J by 4 bases, with 5 bases left in between. The CDR3 length is 12 residues. The germline V gene encodes CDR1 LNHDA and CDR2 SQIVND (reference sequence). This sequence joins TRBV19 and TRBJ2-7, with no clear D. Sequencing used peripheral blood, obtained 28 days after the second AZD1222 dose. The receptor was isolated from an adult who received the AZD1222 COVID-19 vaccine. CDR3: CASSIVGYEQYF. The CDR3, as DNA: TGTGCCAGTAGTATAGTGGGTTACGAGCAGTACTTC.